This T cell receptor (beta chain) was identified in a study of cytotoxic CD8 clonotypes in ibrutinib-treated CLL. Assay: immunoSEQ multiplex PCR; the TCRdb copy retains only in-frame clones and omits some. The sample records roughly 49,000 clones, 83% being singletons. Germline CDR1 and CDR2: SGHNT and YYREEE (reference sequence). V lost 1 base to trimming and J lost 4 bases, with 6 bases between them. This CDR3 comprises 13 residues. The TCR originated in a human donor with chronic lymphocytic leukemia. The material was PBMCs, obtained after 24 months of ibrutinib treatment. The J gene is TRBJ2-1, the V gene TRBV5-4, with a possible D match to TRBD1 (6 bases). The CDR3 loop is CASSLRGYNEQFF. CDR3 coding DNA: TGTGCCAGCAGCTTGAGGGGGTACAATGAGCAGTTCTTC.